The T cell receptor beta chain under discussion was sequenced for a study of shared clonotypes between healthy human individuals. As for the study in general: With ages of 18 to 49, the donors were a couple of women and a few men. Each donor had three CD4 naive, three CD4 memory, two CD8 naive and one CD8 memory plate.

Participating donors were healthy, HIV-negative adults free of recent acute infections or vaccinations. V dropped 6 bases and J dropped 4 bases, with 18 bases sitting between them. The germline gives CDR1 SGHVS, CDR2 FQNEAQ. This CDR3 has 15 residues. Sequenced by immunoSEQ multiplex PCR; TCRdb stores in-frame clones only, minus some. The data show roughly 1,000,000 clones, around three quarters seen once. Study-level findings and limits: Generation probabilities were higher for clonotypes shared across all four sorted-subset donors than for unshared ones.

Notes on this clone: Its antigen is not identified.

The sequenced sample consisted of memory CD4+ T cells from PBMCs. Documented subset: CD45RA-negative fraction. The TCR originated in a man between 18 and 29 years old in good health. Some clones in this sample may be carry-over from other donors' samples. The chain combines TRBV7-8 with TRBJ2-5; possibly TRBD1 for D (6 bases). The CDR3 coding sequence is TGTGCCAGCAGTGCTTGGAGGCTAGGGGGAGAGACCCAGTACTTC. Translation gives CASSAWRLGGETQYF.